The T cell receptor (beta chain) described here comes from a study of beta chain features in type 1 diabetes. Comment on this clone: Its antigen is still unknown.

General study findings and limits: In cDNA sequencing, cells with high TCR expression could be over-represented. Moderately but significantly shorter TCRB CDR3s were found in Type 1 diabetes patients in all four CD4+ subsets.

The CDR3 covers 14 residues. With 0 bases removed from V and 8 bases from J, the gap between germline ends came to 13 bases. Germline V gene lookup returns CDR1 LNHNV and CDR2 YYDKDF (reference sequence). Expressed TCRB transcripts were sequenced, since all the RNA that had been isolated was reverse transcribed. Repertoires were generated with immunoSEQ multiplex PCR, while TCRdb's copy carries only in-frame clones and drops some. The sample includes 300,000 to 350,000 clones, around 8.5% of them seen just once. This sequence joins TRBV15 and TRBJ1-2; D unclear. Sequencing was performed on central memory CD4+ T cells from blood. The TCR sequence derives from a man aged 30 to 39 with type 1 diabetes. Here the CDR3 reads CATSRDPEGVGYTF. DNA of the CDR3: TGTGCCACCAGCAGAGATCCGGAGGGAGTAGGCTACACCTTC. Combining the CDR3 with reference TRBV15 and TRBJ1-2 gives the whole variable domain DAMVIQNPRYQVTQFGKPVTLSCSQTLNHNVMYWYQQKSSQAPKLLFHYYDKDFNNEADTPDNFQSRRPNTSFCFLDIRSPGLGDTAMYLCATSRDPEGVGYTFGSGTRLTVV.